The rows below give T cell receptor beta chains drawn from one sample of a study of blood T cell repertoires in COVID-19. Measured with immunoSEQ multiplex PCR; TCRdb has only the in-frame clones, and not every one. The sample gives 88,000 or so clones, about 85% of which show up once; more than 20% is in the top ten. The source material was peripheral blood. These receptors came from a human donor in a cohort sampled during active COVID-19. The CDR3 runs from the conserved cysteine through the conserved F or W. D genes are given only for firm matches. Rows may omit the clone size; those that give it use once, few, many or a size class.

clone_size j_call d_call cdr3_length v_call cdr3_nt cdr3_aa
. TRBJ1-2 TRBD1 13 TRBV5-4 TGTGCCAGCAGCCTCGGACAGGGAGGTGGCTACACCTTC CASSLGQGGGYTF
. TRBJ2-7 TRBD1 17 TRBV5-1 TGCGCCAGCGGGCGCTCTATCTCCGGGACAGGGAAGCGCGAGCAGTACTTC CASGRSISGTGKREQYF
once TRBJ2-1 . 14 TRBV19 TGTGCCAGTACGGTACAGGGAGGGTCCAATGAGCAGTTCTTC CASTVQGGSNEQFF
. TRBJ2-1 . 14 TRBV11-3 TGTGCCAGCAGCTTAGGAGCGGAAGACAATGAGCAGTTCTTC CASSLGAEDNEQFF
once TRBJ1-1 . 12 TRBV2 TGTGCCAGCAGTGTGGGGAGATCTGAAGCTTTCTTT CASSVGRSEAFF
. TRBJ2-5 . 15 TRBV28 TGTGCCAGCAGTTTCGCTAGCGAGATACAAGAGACCCAGTACTTC CASSFASEIQETQYF
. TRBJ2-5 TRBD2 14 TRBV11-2 TGTGCCAGCAGCTTTGGTGGGAGGGTAGAGACCCAGTACTTC CASSFGGRVETQYF
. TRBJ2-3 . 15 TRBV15 TGTGCCACCAGCAGAACAGGCCCCTCAAGAGATACGCAGTATTTT CATSRTGPSRDTQYF
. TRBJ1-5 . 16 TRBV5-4 TGTGCCAGCAGCTTGGGCGGGCCCGGGGGCAATCAGCCCCAGCATTTT CASSLGGPGGNQPQHF
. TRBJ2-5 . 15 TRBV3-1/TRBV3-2 TGTGCCAGCAGCCAGGGAATAAGGGGGGGAGAGACCCAGTACTTC CASSQGIRGGETQYF
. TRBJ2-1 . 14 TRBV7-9 TGTGCCAGCAGCAAACTAGCAGGAGCCAATGAGCAGTTCTTC CASSKLAGANEQFF
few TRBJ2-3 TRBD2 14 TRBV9 TGTGCCAGCAGCGTTAGCGGGAGCCCAGATACGCAGTATTTT CASSVSGSPDTQYF
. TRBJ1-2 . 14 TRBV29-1 TGCAGCGTTGAAGTGTCGGACAACAACTATGGCTACACCTTC CSVEVSDNNYGYTF
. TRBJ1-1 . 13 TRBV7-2 TGTGCCAGCAGCTTAGCGCGCCTCACTGAAGCTTTCTTT CASSLARLTEAFF
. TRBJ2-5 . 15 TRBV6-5 TGTGCCAGCAGTTACTCCAGGAGCCGGGGAGAGACCCAGTACTTC CASSYSRSRGETQYF
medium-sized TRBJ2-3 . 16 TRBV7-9 TGTGCCAGCAGCCCCCCGAGCGGCCAAACAGCAGATACGCAGTATTTT CASSPPSGQTADTQYF
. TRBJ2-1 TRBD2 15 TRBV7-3 TGTGCCAGCAGCCCACGACTAGCGGACCGACATGAGCAGTTCTTC CASSPRLADRHEQFF
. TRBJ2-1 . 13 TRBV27 TGTGCCAGCAGTCGCCCCACGTCGGATGAGCAGTTCTTC CASSRPTSDEQFF
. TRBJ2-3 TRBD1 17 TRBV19 TGTGCCAGTAGTACCCCTGGACAGGGGGTTCCCACAGATACGCAGTATTTT CASSTPGQGVPTDTQYF
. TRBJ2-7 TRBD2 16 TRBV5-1 TGCGCCAGCAGCATCGGGACTAGCGGGAGTATATACGAGCAGTACTTC CASSIGTSGSIYEQYF